Each of the 25 T cell receptor beta chains below was sequenced from the same sample in a study of glioma-infiltrating T cells. Amplification of TCR alpha and beta CDR3 regions from RNA used iRepertoire nested multiplex PCR. TCRdb called the multiplex PCR reads again in MiXCR, with one record for every CDR3 protein. The data show some 180,000 distinct CDR3 sequences, over 25% seen once. The sample taken for sequencing was glioma tissue, nonneoplastic brain tissue, or PBMCs (not recorded which). The receptors were sampled from a human donor with low-grade glioma or glioblastoma, undergoing nonglioma brain surgery, or in good health (not recorded which).

This clonotype was found many times. The chain links TRBV7-2 to TRBJ2-7; possibly TRBD2 for D (5 bases). Trimming took off 5 bases at V and 5 bases at J, with 19 bases between the two ends. This CDR3 has 15 residues. Germline CDR1 and CDR2: SGHTA and FQGNSA. CDR3 DNA sequence: TGTGCCAGCAGCACAAGCGGAACTTACGCTAACGAGCAGTACTTC. It codes for CASSTSGTYANEQYF.

This clonotype was observed at least ten times. The CDR3 sequence: CSARVSQRTGKQYF. CDR3 nucleotide sequence: TGCAGTGCTAGAGTTTCTCAAAGAACAGGGAAACAGTACTTC. The chain employs TRBV20-1 and TRBJ2-7; possibly TRBD1 for D (6 bases). The germline gives CDR1 DFQATT, CDR2 SNEGSKA (reference sequence). Between the trimmed V and J ends, which lost 1 base and 10 bases, there was a span of 20 bases. The CDR3 runs 14 residues.

This clonotype was observed at least ten times. The chain has TRBV7-2 and TRBJ2-3; 7 bases map to TRBD1. The germline gives CDR1 SGHTA, CDR2 FQGNSA. This CDR3 has 15 residues. The J segment lost 2 bases and the V segment lost 4 bases, leaving 6 bases of the junction unmatched. The CDR3 sequence: CASSSRQGNTDTQYF. The DNA of the CDR3 is TGTGCCAGCAGCTCCAGACAGGGAAACACAGATACGCAGTATTTT.

This chain links TRBV4-1 with TRBJ2-4, with a tentative D call TRBD2 (6 bases). This CDR3 is built from 17 residues. Germline V CDR1 and CDR2: MGHRA, YSYEKL. V was clipped by 4 bases and J by 1 base, with 17 bases between them. The CDR3 loop reads CASSRWGVNLAKNIQYF. The CDR3 DNA is TGCGCCAGCAGCCGTTGGGGGGTAAATTTGGCCAAAAACATTCAGTACTTC.

The chain is built from TRBV5-1 and TRBJ2-2; 13 positions match TRBD2. This CDR3 contains 15 residues. Germline CDR1 is SGHRS and CDR2 is YFSETQ. The J segment lost 6 bases and the V segment lost 6 bases, leaving 5 bases of the junction unmatched. CDR3 bases: TGCGCCAGCACCTCAACTAGCGGGAGGGCCGGGGAGCTGTTTTTT. It is translated as CASTSTSGRAGELFF.

This clonotype was seen only a few times. This sequence joins TRBV29-1 and TRBJ2-7; 10 bases agree with TRBD1. Per the germline V gene, CDR1 is SQVTM and CDR2 is ANQGSEA. This CDR3 spans 13 amino acids. V lost 4 bases, J lost 4 bases, and 4 bases stayed unmatched. In DNA, the CDR3 is TGCAGCGTTGGACAGGGGGCAGGGTACGAGCAGTACTTC. Translating gives CSVGQGAGYEQYF.

Regarding this clonotype: This may come from a read error, since a much larger clone is one base off. The chain couples TRBV28 to TRBJ2-5; TRBD1 matches at 9 bases. CDR1 is MDHEN, CDR2 SYDVKM, per germline. There are 17 residues in the CDR3. The CDR3: CAGSLFSGQGVRETQYF. Here the CDR3 DNA reads TGTGCCGGCAGTTTATTCTCGGGACAGGGCGTTAGGGAGACCCAGTACTTC.

At least ten counts were recorded for this clonotype. The chain recombines TRBV7-2 with TRBJ2-3, with D unclear. The CDR3 runs to 14 residues. V was cut by 2 bases and J by 2 bases, with 8 bases left in between. CDR1 and CDR2 (germline): SGHTA, FQGNSA. CDR3 loop: CASSLMATTDTQYF. The CDR3 coding sequence is TGTGCCAGCAGCTTAATGGCGACCACAGATACGCAGTATTTT.

As to this clonotype: A single base separates this from a much larger clone, so it may be a read error. This chain links TRBV7-2 with TRBJ2-7; 8 nucleotides align to TRBD2. This CDR3 is 15 amino acids long. Germline lookup yields CDR1 SGHTA and CDR2 FQGNSA. CDR3 region: CARSLAGTEAYEQYF. The CDR3 coding sequence is TGTGCCAGAAGCTTAGCGGGGACCGAGGCCTACGAGCAGTACTTC.

The chain is built from TRBV4-3 and TRBJ2-7; D is possibly TRBD1 (6 bases). Per germline, CDR1 LGHNA and CDR2 YSLEER. The CDR3 length is 16 residues. Trimming left V 0 bases short and J 4 bases short, with 16 bases between. The CDR3 region has the DNA TGCGCCAGCAGCCAAGAAATTGGGGGCGCGCCTTACGAGCAGTACTTC. This codes for CASSQEIGGAPYEQYF.

This clonotype has just a few counts. This chain joins TRBV11-2 and TRBJ2-6; D unresolved. This CDR3 contains 17 residues. The V and J ends lost 1 base and 0 bases respectively, with 10 bases between them. CDR1 is SGHAT and CDR2 is FQNNGV in the germline V gene. The CDR3 spells CASSLGSPYSGANVLTF. DNA for the CDR3: TGTGCCAGCAGCTTAGGGTCCCCATACTCTGGGGCCAACGTCCTGACTTTC.

V usage is TRBV2 and J usage is TRBJ1-2, with 11 nucleotides matching TRBD1. The CDR3 length is 15 residues. V was pared by 6 bases and J by 5 bases, with 8 bases of the junction left unmatched. Germline CDR1 and CDR2: SNHLY and FYNNEI. For the CDR3, the DNA is TGTGCCAGCAGGAAGTTGGGACAGGGGGTATATGGCTACACCTTC. Its protein product is CASRKLGQGVYGYTF. Variable domain in full (rest from reference TRBV2 and TRBJ1-2): EPEVTQTPSHQVTQMGQEVILRCVPISNHLYFYWYRQILGQKVEFLVSFYNNEISEKSEIFDDQFSVERPDGSNFTLKIRSTKLEDSAMYFCASRKLGQGVYGYTFGSGTRLTVV.

This clonotype was detected a few times. The rearrangement uses TRBV2 and TRBJ2-2; D perhaps matches TRBD1 (5 bases). The V gene's germline CDR1 is SNHLY and CDR2 FYNNEI. The CDR3 is 13 residues long. With 10 bases removed from V and 8 bases from J, the gap between germline ends came to 17 bases. The CDR3 DNA reads TGTGCCACCTCGACAGACCCGATTGGGGAGCTGTTTTTT. Translating it yields CATSTDPIGELFF.

This clonotype has ten or more counts. The genes are TRBV28 and TRBJ1-5; no firm D call. The germline CDR1 and CDR2 sequences are MDHEN and SYDVKM. Trimming left V 2 bases short and J 4 bases short, with 9 bases between. The CDR3 covers 14 residues. The CDR3 reads CASSLTTDNQPQHF. CDR3 nucleotides: TGTGCCAGCAGTTTAACAACAGATAATCAGCCCCAGCATTTT.

This clonotype was seen repeatedly, ten times or more. The chain is built from TRBV15 and TRBJ2-7, with 8 bases fitting TRBD1. The CDR3 contains 16 residues. J gave up 3 bases and V 1 base, and 8 bases lay outside the gene matches. Germline CDR1 and CDR2: LNHNV and YYDKDF (reference sequence). CDR3 nucleotides: TGTGCCACCAGCAGAGTGGAGGACAGGGACCGCTACGAGCAGTACTTC. Its protein is CATSRVEDRDRYEQYF.

This clonotype was seen at least ten times. The J gene is TRBJ2-1, the V gene TRBV10-3; TRBD2 agrees at 7 bases. The germline CDR1 and CDR2 sequences are ENHRY and SYGVKD. The trim removed 0 bases at V and 5 bases at J, leaving 7 bases unmatched. The CDR3 covers 16 residues. The chain's CDR3 is CAISESFRGSHNEQFF. The CDR3 nucleotides are TGTGCCATCAGTGAGTCTTTCCGCGGGAGTCACAATGAGCAGTTCTTC.

This clonotype was observed many times. The gene calls are TRBV19 and TRBJ2-5; D unclear. The germline gives CDR1 LNHDA, CDR2 SQIVND (reference sequence). V gave up 5 bases and J gave up 1 base, with 8 bases separating them. This CDR3 is built from 13 residues. CDR3 in DNA: TGTGCCAGTAGTGGGCCTCTCCAAGAGACCCAGTACTTC. Protein sequence: CASSGPLQETQYF.

The CDR3 here is CASTLTVTITGELFF. In DNA form, the CDR3 reads TGTGCCAGCACCCTGACGGTTACAATCACCGGGGAGCTGTTTTTT. The chain recombines TRBV7-9 with TRBJ2-2; D is uncertain. The CDR3 is made up of 15 amino acids. Trimming removed 7 bases at V and 4 bases at J, with 16 bases between. The germline CDR1 and CDR2 sequences are SEHNR and FQNEAQ (reference sequence).

This clonotype has more than one count but fewer than ten. The CDR3 region has the DNA TGTGCCGCTTCGGCAGGGGGTATTAATTCACCCCTCCACTTT. This gives the protein CAASAGGINSPLHF. The genes are TRBV10-3 and TRBJ1-6; 7 nucleotides line up with TRBD1. Germline V lookup: CDR1 ENHRY, CDR2 SYGVKD. J lost 6 bases, V lost 11 bases, and 10 bases had no gene match. This CDR3 comprises 14 residues.

In regard to this clonotype: This may come from a read error, since a much larger clone is one base off. This chain uses TRBV12-3 or TRBV12-4 with TRBJ2-5, with TRBD2 as a possible D gene (7 bases). With 5 bases removed from V and 4 bases from J, the gap between germline ends came to 17 bases. The CDR3 runs to 15 residues. DNA of the CDR3: TGTGCCAGCAGTCCCTCCGGGGGGCGACGAGAGACCCAGTACTTC. This encodes CASSPSGGRRETQYF.

In its sample, this clonotype was seen many times. V gene TRBV6-2 or TRBV6-3 combines with J gene TRBJ2-1, with a weak D call TRBD1 (6 bases). Germline assignment: CDR1 MNHEY and CDR2 SVGEGT. The CDR3 is made up of 16 amino acids. The ends were cut back, 6 bases at V and 0 bases at J, with 15 bases in the middle. The CDR3 here is CASRLPGQLSYNEQFF. The CDR3 nucleotides are TGTGCCAGCAGATTGCCCGGACAGCTCTCCTACAATGAGCAGTTCTTC.

On this clonotype: A single base separates this from a much larger clone, so it may be a read error. V usage is TRBV20-1 and J usage is TRBJ2-3, with D uncertain. The V gene lost 8 bases and the J gene lost 0 bases, with 12 bases spanning the gap. CDR1 is DFQATT and CDR2 is SNEGSKA in the germline V gene (reference sequence). The CDR3 is 13 amino acids. The CDR3 region is CSFRDPSTDTQYF. CDR3 bases: TGCAGTTTTAGAGACCCGAGCACAGATACGCAGTATTTT.

For this clonotype: One base away lies a much larger clone, so this may be a sequencing read error. The chain couples TRBV7-2 to TRBJ1-1; D may be TRBD1 (6 bases). Per the germline V gene, CDR1 is SGHTA and CDR2 is FQGNSA. CDR3 size: 14 residues. The CDR3 nucleotides are TGTGCCAGCAGCTTGTCCAGGGGAAACACTGAAACTTTCTTT. This translates into CASSLSRGNTETFF.

V and J are TRBV20-1 and TRBJ2-7, with 13 bases that match TRBD2. From germline, CDR1 is DFQATT and CDR2 SNEGSKA (reference sequence). V lost 5 bases to trimming and J lost 2 bases; unmatched junction nucleotides: 6. The CDR3 loop spans 15 amino acids. CDR3 coding DNA: TGCAGTGCTCCTCGGACTAGCGGGAGTACCTACGAGCAGTACTTC. The encoded protein is CSAPRTSGSTYEQYF.

The chain employs TRBV5-1 and TRBJ1-1; D is perhaps TRBD1 (5 bases). Germline V gives CDR1 SGHRS, CDR2 YFSETQ. The CDR3 spans 15 residues. The V end was cut by 1 base, the J end by 1 base, with 11 bases between. The CDR3 DNA follows: TGCGCCAGCAGCTTGATGACAGACAAGAACACTGAAGCTTTCTTT. Its translation is CASSLMTDKNTEAFF.